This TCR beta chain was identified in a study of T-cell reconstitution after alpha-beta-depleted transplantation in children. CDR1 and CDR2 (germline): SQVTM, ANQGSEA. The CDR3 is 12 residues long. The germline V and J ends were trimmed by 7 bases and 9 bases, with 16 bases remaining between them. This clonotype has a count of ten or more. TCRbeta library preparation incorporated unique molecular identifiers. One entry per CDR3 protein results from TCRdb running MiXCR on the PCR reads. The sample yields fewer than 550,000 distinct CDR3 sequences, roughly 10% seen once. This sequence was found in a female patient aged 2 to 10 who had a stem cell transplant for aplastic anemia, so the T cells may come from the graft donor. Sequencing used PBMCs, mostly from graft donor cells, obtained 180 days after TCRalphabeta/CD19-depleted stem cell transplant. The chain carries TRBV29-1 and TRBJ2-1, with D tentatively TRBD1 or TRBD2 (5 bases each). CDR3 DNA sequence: TGCAGCGCATGGGCCGGGGCCCTTGAGCAGTTCTTC. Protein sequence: CSAWAGALEQFF.